A selection of T cell receptor beta chains follows, all from one sample in a study of blood T cell repertoires in COVID-19. Sequenced by immunoSEQ multiplex PCR; TCRdb stores in-frame clones only, minus some. The repertoire has approximately 200,000 clones, about 87% of them found once; the top ten carry less than 1.5%. The sample consisted of PBMCs or T cells enriched from blood (not recorded which). These receptors were taken from a man aged 30-40 years who had recovered from COVID-19. The CDR3 runs from the conserved cysteine through the conserved F or W. A clone size is listed for some rows: how often the clone was seen (once, few, many), or a class if it is expanded.

clone size: .; CDR3 length: 14; V gene: TRBV6-2/TRBV6-3; CDR3 protein: CASSWITGGDTQYF
clone size: .; CDR3 length: 14; V gene: TRBV19; CDR3 protein: CASSYDGRAYEQYF
clone size: .; CDR3 length: 19; V gene: TRBV5-1; CDR3 protein: CASSFRDSLNPLINEKLFF
clone size: .; CDR3 length: 15; V gene: TRBV2; CDR3 protein: CASSEGTGGSYGYTF
clone size: once; CDR3 length: 16; V gene: TRBV7-9; CDR3 protein: CASSSSGTGRGWRQYF
clone size: .; CDR3 length: 14; V gene: TRBV5-1; CDR3 protein: CASRPAGGQETQYF
clone size: .; CDR3 length: 15; V gene: TRBV7-8; CDR3 protein: CASRNSGGRGETQYF
clone size: .; CDR3 length: 16; V gene: TRBV27; CDR3 protein: CASSPGLDPNTGELFF
clone size: .; CDR3 length: 11; V gene: TRBV6-5; CDR3 protein: CASTAGSEQFF
clone size: .; CDR3 length: 16; V gene: TRBV4-3; CDR3 protein: CASSQHPTGTNYGYTF
clone size: .; CDR3 length: 18; V gene: TRBV4-3; CDR3 protein: CASSQEVPWQGYTGELFF
clone size: once; CDR3 length: 15; V gene: TRBV24-1; CDR3 protein: CATSDPGQGNQPQHF
clone size: .; CDR3 length: 15; V gene: TRBV5-4; CDR3 protein: CASSLSEGRQETQYF
clone size: .; CDR3 length: 15; V gene: TRBV5-4; CDR3 protein: CASSDSGTGLYEQYF
clone size: .; CDR3 length: 14; V gene: TRBV18; CDR3 protein: CASSPGGAPYGYTF
clone size: .; CDR3 length: 14; V gene: TRBV2; CDR3 protein: CASSVRGSSQPQHF
clone size: .; CDR3 length: 13; V gene: TRBV4-1; CDR3 protein: CASSSEDYNEQFF
clone size: .; CDR3 length: 12; V gene: TRBV12-3/TRBV12-4; CDR3 protein: CASSFTEETQYF
clone size: .; CDR3 length: 14; V gene: TRBV11-2; CDR3 protein: CASSRRGNTGELFF
clone size: .; CDR3 length: 13; V gene: TRBV6-2/TRBV6-3; CDR3 protein: CASSYSPGQGDTF
clone size: .; CDR3 length: 16; V gene: TRBV24-1; CDR3 protein: CATSGRTQNSNQPQHF
clone size: .; CDR3 length: 15; V gene: TRBV9; CDR3 protein: CASSVAPAGGNEQYF
clone size: .; CDR3 length: 13; V gene: TRBV6-5; CDR3 protein: CASSGQAGEKLFF
clone size: .; CDR3 length: 14; V gene: TRBV7-2; CDR3 protein: CASSAGTTAAKLFF
clone size: .; CDR3 length: 14; V gene: TRBV5-4; CDR3 protein: CASSLAGTQETQYF
clone size: .; CDR3 length: 17; V gene: TRBV28; CDR3 protein: CASSPTGAAGSPDTQYF
clone size: .; CDR3 length: 19; V gene: TRBV5-1; CDR3 protein: CASSVLTGVILSGANVLTF
clone size: once; CDR3 length: 12; V gene: TRBV12-3/TRBV12-4; CDR3 protein: CASSKDRAEAFF
clone size: few; CDR3 length: 15; V gene: TRBV9; CDR3 protein: CASSVVPGGFYEQYF
clone size: .; CDR3 length: 15; V gene: TRBV2; CDR3 protein: CASSELGGGTEKLFF
clone size: .; CDR3 length: 12; V gene: TRBV12-3/TRBV12-4; CDR3 protein: CASSFNQETQYF
clone size: .; CDR3 length: 16; V gene: TRBV6-5; CDR3 protein: CASSYAVGRQNTEAFF
clone size: .; CDR3 length: 13; V gene: TRBV12-3/TRBV12-4; CDR3 protein: CASSLKGIGELFF
clone size: .; CDR3 length: 15; V gene: TRBV11-3; CDR3 protein: CASSLEGSGTGELFF
clone size: .; CDR3 length: 15; V gene: TRBV4-3; CDR3 protein: CASSLEAGNYNEQFF
clone size: .; CDR3 length: 12; V gene: TRBV19; CDR3 protein: CASRDSGNEQYF
clone size: once; CDR3 length: 13; V gene: TRBV3-1/TRBV3-2; CDR3 protein: CASSQEILDEQYF
clone size: few; CDR3 length: 16; V gene: TRBV4-2; CDR3 protein: CASSQVAGRAYNEQFF
clone size: .; CDR3 length: 15; V gene: TRBV27; CDR3 protein: CASSLSADMNTEAFF
clone size: once; CDR3 length: 13; V gene: TRBV19; CDR3 protein: CASGYSSNQPQHF
clone size: .; CDR3 length: 14; V gene: TRBV3-1/TRBV3-2; CDR3 protein: CASSQQGTSSEQFF
clone size: once; CDR3 length: 14; V gene: TRBV5-4; CDR3 protein: CASRDGGAYNEQFF
clone size: once; CDR3 length: 14; V gene: TRBV18; CDR3 protein: CATSQGAELNEQFF
clone size: .; CDR3 length: 14; V gene: TRBV6-5; CDR3 protein: CASSRGGQNQPQHF
clone size: .; CDR3 length: 17; V gene: TRBV24-1; CDR3 protein: CATSDPSGEKFTGELFF